Included here is one T cell receptor (beta chain) sequence, with context. V was cut by 6 bases and J by 7 bases, with 16 bases left in between. This CDR3 contains 14 residues. Germline assignment: CDR1 MDHEN and CDR2 SYDVKM. Sequencing used immunoSEQ multiplex PCR; TCRdb keeps in-frame clones, though not all of them. The sample shows 200,000 to 250,000 clones, roughly 94% of them seen only once. The source of the sample is a study of control samples from healthy donors and cancer patients. V and J are TRBV28 and TRBJ1-5; D not resolved. The sequence derives from a man aged 50 to 60 in good health. The sample taken for sequencing was blood. CDR3 nucleotide sequence: TGTGCCAGCAGCATAACTCCAGGAAGGCAGCCCCAGCATTTT. Its protein product is CASSITPGRQPQHF.